Presented here are 9 T cell receptor beta chains from one specimen sequenced in a study of OX40 agonist ivuxolimab in advanced cancers. Libraries were made using the immunoSEQ multiplex PCR assay. In its TCRdb copy, this immuneACCESS table keeps in-frame sequences only and misses some clones. Where compared with another copy, unresolved V genes explain less than half of these, and the others have no known cause. For this sample the table gives tens of thousands of clones, of which 80% to 90% were detected only once. The ten biggest clones cover approximately 10% of the sample. Sequencing was performed on CD4+ or CD8+ T cells sorted from blood, taken in a trial of the OX40 agonist ivuxolimab. The receptors here all came from an adult with an advanced solid tumor such as melanoma, head and neck, liver or kidney cancer.

The CDR3 DNA reads as TGTGCCAGCAGCAGTACTCGGCTAGCGGGAAGCACAGATACGCAGTATTTT. Protein: CASSSTRLAGSTDTQYF. The chain recombines TRBV28 with TRBJ2-3; 9 positions match TRBD2. The CDR3 contains 17 residues. Germline CDR1 is MDHEN and CDR2 is SYDVKM. With 6 bases clipped from V and 0 bases from J, the junction kept 10 bases outside the gene matches.

The genes are TRBV4-1 and TRBJ1-3; D ambiguous. Trimming stripped 1 base from V and 0 bases from J, with 13 bases between. Germline assignment: CDR1 MGHRA and CDR2 YSYEKL. This CDR3 has 17 amino acids. CDR3 nucleotide sequence: TGCGCCAGCAGCCAAGGAAGGGTACTGAACTCTGGAAACACCATATATTTT. Amino acids: CASSQGRVLNSGNTIYF.

A single count supports this clone. V usage is TRBV12-5 and J usage is TRBJ2-7; D call uncertain. Looked up from germline, CDR1 is LGHNT and CDR2 is FRNRAP. The CDR3 covers 14 residues. Trimming cost V 6 bases and J 0 bases, with 12 bases left between them. CDR3 nucleotides: TGTGCTAGTGGCTCGGGTTTCAGCTCCTACGAGCAGTACTTC. Its protein product is CASGSGFSSYEQYF.

V is TRBV5-1 and J is TRBJ1-2; 7 bases agree with TRBD1. V shed 4 bases and J 8 bases; nucleotides not matched to a gene: 11. Germline CDR1 reads SGHRS; CDR2 reads YFSETQ. This CDR3 comprises 14 residues. The CDR3 nucleotides are TGCGCCAGCAGCAATGGGACAGCCCAGTTGGGCTACACCTTC. It is translated as CASSNGTAQLGYTF.

The V gene is TRBV5-3, the J gene TRBJ2-5; 8 bases fit TRBD2. TRBV5-3 is labeled an ORF, and its function is uncertain. The CDR3 consists of 17 residues. J was trimmed by 4 bases and V by 2 bases; bases with no gene match: 13. The CDR3 DNA reads TGTGCCAGAAGCTTCACGCCCCCCCGGGAGGGGGGAGAGACCCAGTACTTC. Protein sequence: CARSFTPPREGGETQYF.

This clone appeared once. The chain employs TRBV6-6 and TRBJ2-3, with 7 bases identical to TRBD2. Unmatched junction bases numbered 8, after V lost 2 bases and J lost 9 bases. Germline V CDR1 and CDR2: MNHNY, SVGAGI (reference sequence). CDR3 length equals 14 residues. CDR3 sequence reads: CASSYGGVRGTQYF. CDR3 bases: TGTGCCAGCAGTTACGGGGGTGTGCGGGGGACGCAGTATTTT.

V usage is TRBV28 and J usage is TRBJ2-7; D unresolved. Germline V gives CDR1 MDHEN, CDR2 SYDVKM. V lost 4 bases, J lost 3 bases, and 4 bases lay in between. The CDR3 has 11 residues. The CDR3 spells CASSSRYEQYF. CDR3 nucleotide sequence: TGTGCCAGCAGTTCGCGCTACGAGCAGTACTTC.

This rearrangement joins TRBV2 to TRBJ1-2, with TRBD1 identical over 7 bases. CDR1 and CDR2 from the germline V gene are SNHLY and FYNNEI. Trimming at V came to 8 bases and at J to 3 bases, leaving 9 bases not matched to a gene. The CDR3 covers 14 residues. The CDR3 is CASAWFDRDYGYTF. The CDR3 DNA is TGTGCCAGCGCGTGGTTTGACAGGGACTATGGCTACACCTTC.

This chain connects TRBV28 to TRBJ1-2, with D unclear. The CDR3 covers 12 residues. With 5 bases removed from V and 8 bases from J, the gap between germline ends came to 12 bases. Germline V gene data show CDR1 as MDHEN and CDR2 as SYDVKM. The CDR3 is CASSAVGWGYTF. CDR3 sequence (DNA): TGTGCCAGCAGTGCGGTGGGGTGGGGCTACACCTTC.